The sample holds a few counts of the clone carrying this T cell receptor (beta chain). What it recognizes is unknown. This entry is derived from a study of cytomegalovirus exposure and HLA in healthy donors. As for the study in general: HLA-typed donors were the source of some 80 million unique TCRs, which an early data release held.

PCR employed 60 Vbeta and 13 Jbeta primers. The method was immunoSEQ multiplex PCR; TCRdb's version includes in-frame clones alone and lacks a portion of them. The sample lists around 230,000 clones, roughly 84% occurring once. Study observations and caveats: Reported findings show TCR beta sequences accurately forecast HLA-A and HLA-B alleles in most subjects. Presence/absence analysis assumed near-uniform sequencing depth across donors.

Sequencing was done on a sample of PBMCs. This TCR came from a girl aged 2 to 10 in good health and CMV-seronegative.

CDR3 sequence: CSATPSEAFF. DNA for the CDR3: TGCAGTGCTACCCCATCTGAAGCTTTCTTT. V gene TRBV20-1 combines with J gene TRBJ1-1; D remains unclear. Germline V gene sequence: CDR1 DFQATT, CDR2 SNEGSKA (reference sequence). The V end was cut by 4 bases, the J end by 6 bases, with 6 bases between. CDR3 size: 10 residues.